This TCR beta chain was sequenced in a study of blood T cell repertoires in COVID-19. Study-wide context: There were acute and convalescent COVID-19 samples, and they came from the United States, Italy and Spain. The analysed material was cDNA or gDNA that came from T cells, B-cell-depleted T cells, or PBMCs.

In the authors' workflow: Amplification with reference gene primers provided the estimates of nucleated cell counts. Data came from immunoSEQ multiplex PCR; TCRdb stores just in-frame clones and leaves some out. Clone size and the V and J calls come from that table; the DNA yielded D and trimming. Here the sample spans around 180,000 clones, about 84% being singletons. Specimen: peripheral blood. The sequence derives from a human donor in a cohort sampled during active COVID-19.

CDR3 nucleotide sequence: TGTGCCAGTATGACAGATTCGAACACTGAAGCTTTCTTT. Amino acid sequence: CASMTDSNTEAFF. The chain joins TRBV2 to TRBJ1-1; TRBD1 might be the D (5 bases). V was cut by 9 bases and J by 1 base, with 12 bases left in between. The V gene's germline CDR1 is SNHLY and CDR2 FYNNEI. The CDR3 sequence is 13 residues long.